This T cell receptor beta chain came from a study of PD-1 blockade in mismatch repair-deficient tumors. Only in-frame clones appear in the TCRdb table, and some are missing; sequencing was by immunoSEQ multiplex PCR. The data contain around 130,000 clones, around nine tenths of them singletons. V lost 2 bases and J lost 3, with 10 bases in between. Germline V CDR1 and CDR2: SGHDN, FVKESK. CDR3 size: 14 residues. Mismatch repair deficiency was confirmed in all patients, by PCR or immunohistochemistry. TCRs were sequenced from a few patients responding to pembrolizumab. This receptor was taken from an adult with mismatch repair-deficient cancer. V and J are TRBV14 and TRBJ1-1; D unresolved. Sequencing was performed on peripheral blood, taken 70 to 72 weeks after starting pembrolizumab. The CDR3 DNA is TGTGCCAGCAGCCAAAAAGGGCGGTACACTGAAGCTTTCTTT. Protein product: CASSQKGRYTEAFF. Filled out from reference TRBV14 and TRBJ1-1, the complete variable domain reads EAGVTQFPSHSVIEKGQTVTLRCDPISGHDNLYWYRRVMGKEIKFLLHFVKESKQDESGMPNNRFLAERTGGTYSTLKVQPAELEDSGVYFCASSQKGRYTEAFFGQGTRLTVV.